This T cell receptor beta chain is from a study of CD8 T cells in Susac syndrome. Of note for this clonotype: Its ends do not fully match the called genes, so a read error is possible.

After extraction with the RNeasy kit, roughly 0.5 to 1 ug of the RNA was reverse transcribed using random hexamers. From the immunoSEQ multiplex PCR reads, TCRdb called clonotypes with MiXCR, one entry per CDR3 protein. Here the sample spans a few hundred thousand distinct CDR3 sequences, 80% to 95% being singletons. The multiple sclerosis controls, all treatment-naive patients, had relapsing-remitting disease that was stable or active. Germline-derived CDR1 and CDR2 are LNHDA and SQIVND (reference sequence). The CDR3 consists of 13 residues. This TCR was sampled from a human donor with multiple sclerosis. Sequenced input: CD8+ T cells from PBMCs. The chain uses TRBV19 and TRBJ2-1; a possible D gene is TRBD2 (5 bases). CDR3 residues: CASGTDSFNEQFF. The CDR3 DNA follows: TGTGCCAGTGGAACGGACTCCTTCAATGAGCAGTTCTTC.